These 26 T cell receptor beta chains share one sample of origin, sequenced in a study of blood T cell repertoires in COVID-19. Profiled with immunoSEQ multiplex PCR; TCRdb holds only in-frame clones, not every one. The repertoire holds about 190,000 clones, with about 81% as singletons. The sample taken for sequencing was PBMCs or T cells enriched from blood (not recorded which). These receptor sequences come from a woman aged 25 to 39 who had recovered from COVID-19.

The DNA of the CDR3 is TGTGCCAGCAGCGCCGGGACAGGGCCCCAGGAGACCCAGTACTTC. The encoded protein is CASSAGTGPQETQYF. The rearrangement joins TRBV11-3 to TRBJ2-5; 9 positions agree with TRBD1. V lost 5 bases, J lost 5 bases, and 9 bases stayed unmatched. The CDR3 consists of 15 residues. CDR1 SGHNT and CDR2 YENEEA come from the germline V gene.

This clone came up a few times. The chain couples TRBV28 to TRBJ1-2, with 10 bases matching TRBD1. The CDR3 sequence is 14 residues long. Germline V gene sequence: CDR1 MDHEN, CDR2 SYDVKM. V lost 7 bases to trimming and J lost 4 bases; unmatched junction nucleotides: 6. The CDR3 loop reads CASTPRTGGYGYTF. The CDR3 nucleotides are TGTGCCAGCACACCTAGGACAGGGGGCTATGGCTACACCTTC.

V and J are TRBV2 and TRBJ1-1; D unclear. This CDR3 is 13 amino acids long. Germline lookup yields CDR1 SNHLY and CDR2 FYNNEI. V lost 6 bases, J lost 0 bases, and 8 bases lay in between. DNA for the CDR3: TGTGCCAGCAGAGTACGGGTGAACACTGAAGCTTTCTTT. Its translation: CASRVRVNTEAFF.

The CDR3 DNA reads as TGTGCCAGCAATGATCGAGGAAATTACGAGCAGTACGTC. It encodes CASNDRGNYEQYV. This sequence joins TRBV2 and TRBJ2-7; D gene uncertain. Looked up from germline, CDR1 is SNHLY and CDR2 is FYNNEI. The CDR3 runs 13 residues. Trimming took off 7 bases at V and 4 bases at J, with 14 bases between the two ends.

This chain joins TRBV2 and TRBJ1-6; the match to TRBD1 covers 7 bases. CDR3 length: 14 amino acids. With 1 base clipped from V and 13 bases from J, the junction kept 7 bases outside the gene matches. The V gene's germline CDR1 is SNHLY and CDR2 FYNNEI. The CDR3 nucleotides are TGTGCCAGCAGTGAAGGGACAGGACGAGGGCCCCTCCACTTT. Its translation: CASSEGTGRGPLHF.

The V gene is TRBV12-5, the J gene TRBJ2-2; D is possibly TRBD2 (5 bases). The germline V gene encodes CDR1 LGHNT and CDR2 FRNRAP. V was clipped by 0 bases and J by 2 bases, with 13 bases between them. The CDR3 is 17 amino acids. CDR3: CASGLVLGVLNTGELFF. The DNA of the CDR3 is TGTGCTAGTGGTTTGGTACTCGGGGTCCTCAACACCGGGGAGCTGTTTTTT.

The chain carries TRBV6-5 and TRBJ2-1; 10 bases match TRBD1. Germline V gene sequence: CDR1 MNHEY, CDR2 SVGAGI. V lost 5 bases, J lost 4 bases, and 5 bases stayed unmatched. This CDR3 comprises 15 residues. This CDR3 reads CASSMDRGMYNEQFF. The CDR3 coding sequence is TGTGCCAGCAGTATGGACAGGGGGATGTACAATGAGCAGTTCTTC.

This chain links TRBV2 with TRBJ1-1; D not certain. Germline-derived CDR1 and CDR2 are SNHLY and FYNNEI. The CDR3 is 13 residues long. V was trimmed by 9 bases and J by 0 bases, leaving 11 bases between them. CDR3 region: CASLQSMNTEAFF. The DNA of the CDR3 is TGTGCCAGTCTACAGTCCATGAACACTGAAGCTTTCTTT.

The chain couples TRBV5-1 to TRBJ2-5, with D hard to call. This CDR3 spans 14 amino acids. The germline V and J ends were trimmed by 0 bases and 1 base, with 7 bases remaining between them. The germline CDR1 and CDR2 sequences are SGHRS and YFSETQ. CDR3 nucleotide sequence: TGCGCCAGCAGCTTGGAGTACAGCCAAGAGACCCAGTACTTC. Its protein product is CASSLEYSQETQYF.

The genes are TRBV9 and TRBJ2-3; no reliable D call. Trimming took off 0 bases at V and 5 bases at J, with 4 bases between the two ends. The CDR3 totals 12 residues. Looked up from germline, CDR1 is SGDLS and CDR2 is YYNGEE. In DNA form, the CDR3 reads TGTGCCAGCAGCGTAGAACAAGATACGCAGTATTTT. Protein product: CASSVEQDTQYF.

The chain carries TRBV19 and TRBJ2-3; the match to TRBD2 covers 12 bases. CDR3 length equals 14 residues. Germline V CDR1 and CDR2: LNHDA, SQIVND (reference sequence). V gave up 5 bases and J gave up 7 bases; unmatched junction bases: 4. The CDR3 DNA sequence: TGTGCCAGTAGTGTGACTAGCGGGAGTTATACGCAGTATTTT. The encoded protein is CASSVTSGSYTQYF.

The rearrangement joins TRBV19 to TRBJ1-4; 9 bases agree with TRBD1. CDR3 size: 17 residues. The V and J ends lost 6 bases and 7 bases, in that order; junction bases with no gene match: 15. The V gene's germline CDR1 is LNHDA and CDR2 SQIVND (reference sequence). The CDR3 is CASSLSPTTGGLEKLFF. CDR3 DNA: TGTGCCAGTAGCCTCTCCCCCACGACAGGGGGACTTGAAAAACTGTTTTTT.

This chain links TRBV9 with TRBJ1-3; 9 positions match TRBD1. CDR3 length equals 14 residues. Germline CDR1 is SGDLS and CDR2 is YYNGEE. The trim removed 3 bases at V and 9 bases at J, leaving 7 bases unmatched. CDR3: CASSAGQGSGTIYF. CDR3 coding DNA: TGTGCCAGCAGCGCGGGACAGGGCTCTGGCACCATATATTTT.

The chain couples TRBV15 to TRBJ1-1, with D possibly TRBD1 on 5 matching bases. This CDR3 comprises 15 residues. V was trimmed by 1 base and J by 5 bases, leaving 14 bases between them. Germline assignment: CDR1 LNHNV and CDR2 YYDKDF (reference sequence). Here the CDR3 reads CATSRGDSLGTEAFF. The CDR3 DNA reads as TGTGCCACCAGCAGAGGGGACTCATTGGGGACTGAAGCTTTCTTT.

This chain connects TRBV4-2 to TRBJ2-3, with no clear D. The CDR3 runs 15 residues. Trimming pared 4 bases from V and 3 bases from J, leaving 14 bases between. Looked up from germline, CDR1 is LGHNA and CDR2 is YNFKEQ. The CDR3, as DNA: TGTGCCAGCAGCCCTACCACGGGTCCTACAGATACGCAGTATTTT. Protein: CASSPTTGPTDTQYF.

The V gene is TRBV19, the J gene TRBJ2-7; D is possibly TRBD1 (5 bases). Per the germline V gene, CDR1 is LNHDA and CDR2 is SQIVND (reference sequence). The CDR3 consists of 14 residues. V was clipped by 5 bases and J by 6 bases, with 17 bases between them. The CDR3 DNA reads as TGTGCCAGTAGTCCCCAAGGCCGGCAGGGCGAGCAGTACTTC. It encodes CASSPQGRQGEQYF.

The count of this clone is one. The chain combines TRBV28 with TRBJ1-4; a possible D gene is TRBD1 (6 bases). The V end was cut by 7 bases, the J end by 8 bases, with 17 bases between. The V gene's germline CDR1 is MDHEN and CDR2 SYDVKM. There are 14 residues in the CDR3. The CDR3 sequence: CASMVVQGGEKLFF. CDR3 bases: TGTGCCAGCATGGTAGTACAGGGCGGAGAAAAACTGTTTTTT.

This chain links TRBV23-1 with TRBJ2-7, with a tentative D call TRBD1 (6 bases). TRBV23-1 is an ORF; its function is uncertain. This CDR3 spans 16 amino acids. V was trimmed by 3 bases and J by 2 bases, leaving 17 bases between them. The CDR3 coding sequence is TGCGCCAGCAGTCATGAGGACAGTGACGACACCTACGAGCAGTACGTC. It codes for CASSHEDSDDTYEQYV.

The chain is built from TRBV6-5 and TRBJ1-3; D gene ambiguous. Trimming removed 3 bases at V and 1 base at J, with 7 bases between. The CDR3 is made up of 14 amino acids. CDR1 is MNHEY and CDR2 is SVGAGI in the germline V gene. In nucleotides, the CDR3 is TGTGCCAGCAGTTATGGCGGGTCTGGAAACACCATATATTTT. Protein product: CASSYGGSGNTIYF.

The rearrangement joins TRBV7-2 to TRBJ1-1; D ambiguous. The ends were cut back, 1 base at V and 0 bases at J, with 9 bases in the middle. Germline V gene sequence: CDR1 SGHTA, CDR2 FQGNSA. The length of the CDR3 is 15 residues. The CDR3 is CASSLGSGMNTEAFF. CDR3 nucleotides: TGTGCCAGCAGCTTAGGATCGGGTATGAACACTGAAGCTTTCTTT.

The V and J genes are TRBV11-2 and TRBJ2-5, with TRBD1 matching over 8 bases. The germline V gene has CDR1 SGHAT and CDR2 FQNNGV. The CDR3 contains 15 residues. J was trimmed by 5 bases and V by 5 bases; bases with no gene match: 10. The CDR3 bases are TGTGCCAGCAGCACCCCCAGGGACAGGTCGGAGACCCAGTACTTC. It yields the protein CASSTPRDRSETQYF. Filled out from reference TRBV11-2 and TRBJ2-5, the complete variable domain reads EAGVAQSPRYKIIEKRQSVAFWCNPISGHATLYWYQQILGQGPKLLIQFQNNGVVDDSQLPKDRFSAERLKGVDSTLKIQPAKLEDSAVYLCASSTPRDRSETQYFGPGTRLLVL.

V and J are TRBV14 and TRBJ1-6, with 11 nucleotides matching TRBD1. V dropped 4 bases and J dropped 5; count of bases not matched to a gene: 7. The CDR3 loop spans 17 amino acids. Germline V gene lookup returns CDR1 SGHDN and CDR2 FVKESK. The CDR3 DNA reads as TGTGCCAGCAGCCTAACCGGGACAGGGGGAGATAATTCACCCCTCCACTTT. It translates to CASSLTGTGGDNSPLHF.

The V and J genes are TRBV5-1 and TRBJ2-2; 8 bases are a match to TRBD2. The germline CDR1 and CDR2 sequences are SGHRS and YFSETQ. After removal of 0 bases from V and 7 bases from J, the junction contained 8 bases not matched to a gene. The CDR3 has 16 residues. The CDR3 protein is CASSLVAAGANGELFF. In nucleotides, the CDR3 is TGCGCCAGCAGCTTGGTGGCAGCGGGGGCCAACGGGGAGCTGTTTTTT.

CDR3 in amino acids: CASSPSWSPRGTEAFF. CDR3 in DNA: TGTGCCAGCAGCCCCAGTTGGAGCCCCCGGGGCACTGAAGCTTTCTTT. J is TRBJ1-1 and V is TRBV11-2; the D is unclear. V dropped 5 bases and J dropped 4 bases, with 20 bases sitting between them. The CDR3 is 16 residues long. From germline, CDR1 is SGHAT and CDR2 FQNNGV.

The chain carries TRBV5-3 and TRBJ2-7, with a possible D match to TRBD2 (5 bases). TRBV5-3 qualifies as an ORF whose function is uncertain. V shed 9 bases and J shed 3 bases, with 10 bases lying between them. The CDR3 extends over 11 amino acids. Written as DNA, the CDR3 is TGTGCCAAAACCCGGGACTACGAGCAGTACGTC. The encoded protein is CAKTRDYEQYV.

The chain uses TRBV2 and TRBJ1-2; tentatively, D is TRBD1 (5 bases). Germline CDR1 is SNHLY and CDR2 is FYNNEI. V lost 11 bases and J lost 8, with 21 bases in between. This CDR3 has 13 amino acids. CDR3 residues: CAGGTLAGKGYTF. CDR3 bases: TGTGCCGGGGGGACGCTGGCAGGGAAGGGCTACACCTTC.